This T cell receptor (beta chain) was identified in a study of T cell responses to AZD1222 COVID-19 vaccine. Study results and caveats: In a largely white British group with more females than males, clonal diversity was possibly underestimated. Among those given AZD1222, only six were seropositive at baseline. Nearly half of unique spike-specific TCRs reportedly avoided B.1.351 and B.1.1.7 mutated regions.

About this clone: Its target is not known.

Sequencing used immunoSEQ multiplex PCR; TCRdb keeps in-frame clones, though not all of them. The repertoire holds 52,000 or so clones, with roughly 85% as singletons. V gave up 4 bases and J gave up 3 bases; unmatched junction bases: 9. The CDR3 covers 15 residues. CDR1 and CDR2 from the germline V gene are MNHEY and SMNVEV (reference sequence). This TCR came from an adult in good health. The material was peripheral blood, obtained on day 0 of MenACWY control vaccination. This chain connects TRBV27 to TRBJ2-7; 7 bases map to TRBD1. The CDR3 spells CASSSQGVEVYEQYF. The CDR3 DNA follows: TGTGCCAGCAGTTCTCAGGGGGTTGAAGTCTACGAGCAGTACTTC.